This T cell receptor beta chain is drawn from a study of human T cells and chemical hapten exposure. TCRdb reprocessed the RACE reads with MiXCR, giving one entry per CDR3 protein. The sample holds 130,000 or so distinct CDR3 sequences, approximately 9% seen once. Time point meaning: healthy volunteer bleed at 2 weeks. Whole blood that had not been fractionated was the source of extracted total RNA. CDR1 and CDR2 (germline): KGHDR, SFDVKD. The CDR3 totals 16 residues. Trimming removed 5 bases at V and 1 base at J, with 16 bases between. This clonotype was seen repeatedly, ten times or more. The chain joins TRBV24-1 to TRBJ2-5; a weak D match, TRBD1 (5 bases). The sequenced sample was whole blood. The origin of this receptor is a male donor in good health. Some clones in this sample may be carry-over from other donors' samples. CDR3 sequence reads: CATSAGRGYPQETQYF. CDR3 in DNA: TGTGCCACCAGTGCGGGTAGGGGCTACCCCCAAGAGACCCAGTACTTC.